Presented here are 5 T cell receptor beta chains from one specimen sequenced in a study of blood T cell repertoires in COVID-19. The protocol was immunoSEQ multiplex PCR, while the TCRdb copy is restricted to in-frame clones and leaves out a portion. Found here are around 37,000 clones, just under 75% of them singletons; the top ten hold roughly 10%. The sequencing input was peripheral blood. The origin of the receptors is an older man with COVID-19, enrolled during active disease.

The chain is built from TRBV30 and TRBJ2-3; 12 bases are a match to TRBD2. J gave up 3 bases and V 3 bases, and 10 bases lay outside the gene matches. CDR1 GTSNPN and CDR2 SVGIG come from the germline V gene (reference sequence). The CDR3 consists of 17 residues. The CDR3 is CAWRGPGLAGITDTQYF. The CDR3 coding sequence is TGTGCCTGGAGGGGACCGGGACTAGCGGGTATTACAGATACGCAGTATTTT.

The chain links TRBV7-9 to TRBJ2-7, with TRBD1 as a possible D gene (5 bases). The CDR3 spans 13 residues. V dropped 3 bases and J dropped 4 bases, with 10 bases sitting between them. Germline V gene data show CDR1 as SEHNR and CDR2 as FQNEAQ (reference sequence). The CDR3: CASSFDRAYEQYF. CDR3 in DNA: TGTGCCAGCAGCTTTGACAGAGCTTACGAGCAGTACTTC. Variable domain in full (rest from reference TRBV7-9 and TRBJ2-7): DTGVSQNPRHKITKRGQNVTFRCDPISEHNRLYWYRQTLGQGPEFLTYFQNEAQLEKSRLLSDRFSAERPKGSFSTLEIQRTEQGDSAMYLCASSFDRAYEQYFGPGTRLTVT.

The gene calls are TRBV6-5 and TRBJ1-1; unclear D gene. Trimming took off 2 bases at V and 6 bases at J, with 13 bases between the two ends. Germline CDR1 reads MNHEY; CDR2 reads SVGAGI. The CDR3 consists of 14 residues. CDR3 region: CASSYASSGAEAFF. For the CDR3, the DNA is TGTGCCAGCAGTTACGCATCGAGCGGTGCTGAAGCTTTCTTT.

V is TRBV30 and J is TRBJ2-5, with a weak D call TRBD1 (5 bases). The CDR3 contains 11 residues. Germline lookup yields CDR1 GTSNPN and CDR2 SVGIG (reference sequence). The V gene lost 4 bases and the J gene lost 4 bases, with 7 bases spanning the gap. The DNA for the CDR3 is TGTGCCTGGACAGGGCGAGAGACCCAGTACTTC. This encodes CAWTGRETQYF.

The gene calls are TRBV5-8 and TRBJ1-1; D gene ambiguous. The CDR3 has 13 residues. CDR1 and CDR2 (germline): SGHTS, YDEGEE. V was pared by 7 bases and J by 11 bases, with 21 bases between. The CDR3: CASRELKGARAFF. The CDR3 nucleotides read TGTGCCAGCCGGGAACTTAAGGGAGCTAGGGCTTTCTTT.